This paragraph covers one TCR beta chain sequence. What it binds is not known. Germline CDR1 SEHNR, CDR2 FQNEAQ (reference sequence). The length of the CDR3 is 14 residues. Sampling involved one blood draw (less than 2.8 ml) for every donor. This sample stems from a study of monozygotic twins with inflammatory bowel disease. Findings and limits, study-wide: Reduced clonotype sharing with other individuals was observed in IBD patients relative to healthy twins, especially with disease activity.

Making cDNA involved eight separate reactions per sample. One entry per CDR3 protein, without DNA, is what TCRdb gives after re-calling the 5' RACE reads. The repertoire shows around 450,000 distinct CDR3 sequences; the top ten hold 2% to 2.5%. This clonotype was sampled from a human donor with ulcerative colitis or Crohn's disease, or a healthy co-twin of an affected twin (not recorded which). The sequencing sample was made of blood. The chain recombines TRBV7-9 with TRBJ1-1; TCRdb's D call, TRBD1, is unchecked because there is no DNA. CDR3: CASKIDRPNTEAFF.